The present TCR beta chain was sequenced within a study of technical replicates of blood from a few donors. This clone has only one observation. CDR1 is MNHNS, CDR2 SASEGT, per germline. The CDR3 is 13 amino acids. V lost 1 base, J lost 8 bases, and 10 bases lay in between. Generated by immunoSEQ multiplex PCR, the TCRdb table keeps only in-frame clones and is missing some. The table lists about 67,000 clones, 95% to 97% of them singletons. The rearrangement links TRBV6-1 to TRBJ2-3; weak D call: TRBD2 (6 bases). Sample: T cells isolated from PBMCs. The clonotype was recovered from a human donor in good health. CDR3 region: CASSEGSGGTQYF. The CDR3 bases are TGTGCCAGCAGTGAAGGGTCCGGGGGTACGCAGTATTTT.